This section outlines one TCR beta chain sequence together with its context. How the authors handled the data: Counts of nucleated cells, estimated from reference gene primer amplification, were obtained. Libraries were prepared by immunoSEQ multiplex PCR; TCRdb keeps only in-frame clonotypes and omits some of them. V and J calls and clone size are copied from that table; D and trimming were computed from the DNA. The profile shows tens of thousands of clones, approximately 90% of them singletons. There are 16 residues in the CDR3. With 4 bases clipped from V and 8 bases from J, the junction kept 15 bases outside the gene matches. Germline V gives CDR1 SQVTM, CDR2 ANQGSEA. These data are taken from a study of blood T cell repertoires in COVID-19. About the research overall: Collection of acute and convalescent COVID-19 samples took place in the United States, Italy and Spain. Nucleic acid was either cDNA or gDNA, and it came from T cells, B-cell-depleted T cells, or PBMCs.

This chain joins TRBV29-1 and TRBJ1-2; 11 nucleotides match TRBD1. The material sequenced was peripheral blood. This TCR was sampled from a man in his 70s with active or convalescent COVID-19. As DNA, the CDR3 is TGCAGCGTTGGTCGGACAGGGGGCGATTGGGCTTACGGCTACACCTTC. The encoded protein is CSVGRTGGDWAYGYTF.